This TCR beta chain was captured by sequencing in a study of blood T cell repertoires in COVID-19. Across the whole study: The United States, Italy and Spain supplied acute and convalescent COVID-19 samples.

Only in-frame clones appear in the TCRdb table, and some are missing; sequencing was by immunoSEQ multiplex PCR. The data show about 410,000 clones, 75% to 90% seen once. Germline values: CDR1 SGHTA, CDR2 FQGNSA. This CDR3 is 14 amino acids long. Losses at the gene ends were 1 base for V and 4 bases for J; bases not matched to a gene: 3. The source material was peripheral blood. The chain combines TRBV7-2 with TRBJ2-7, with 8 nucleotides matching TRBD2. The sequence derives from a woman in her twenties or thirties with active or convalescent COVID-19. CDR3 amino acids: CASSLGGRRYEQYF. DNA of the CDR3: TGTGCCAGCAGCTTAGGCGGGAGGCGTTACGAGCAGTACTTC.